These T cell receptor beta chains were read from a single sample in a study of cytomegalovirus exposure and HLA in healthy donors. The assay was immunoSEQ multiplex PCR, and TCRdb's table has in-frame clones only and misses some. The data show under 200,000 clones, 60% to 85% seen once. The sequenced sample was PBMCs. The receptors shown here come from a man aged 40-49 years in good health and CMV-seronegative. Both conserved end residues are part of each CDR3. The D gene is left open where the match is weak. For some rows the clone size is stated as once, few or many, or as a class when expanded; others skip it.

v_call	j_call	clone_size	d_call	cdr3_nt	cdr3_aa
TRBV4-3	TRBJ2-5	-	-	TGCGCCAGCAGCCAAGACAGGGCCCTAACCCAGTACTTC	CASSQDRALTQYF
TRBV30	TRBJ2-6	-	-	TGTGCCGGGACCAGGGGAACTGGGGCCAACGTCCTGACTTTC	CAGTRGTGANVLTF
TRBV30	TRBJ1-2	-	-	TGTGCCTGGAGTCCCCGGACAGCCGATGGCTACACCTTC	CAWSPRTADGYTF
TRBV6-5	TRBJ2-7	-	-	TGTGCCAGTCAGGCCCGACATTCCTACGAGCAGTACTTC	CASQARHSYEQYF
TRBV7-9	TRBJ2-1	-	-	TGTGCCAGCAGCCCGCAGGCCTCTGACGAGCAGTTCTTC	CASSPQASDEQFF
TRBV4-1	TRBJ2-1	-	-	TGCGCCAGCAGCCAAGTGGGTGGGGCGGAGCAGTTCTTC	CASSQVGGAEQFF
TRBV18	TRBJ1-4	-	TRBD1	TGTGCCAGCTCACAGAATCTGAGGGACAGCACAACTAATGAAAAACTGTTTTTT	CASSQNLRDSTTNEKLFF
TRBV6-6	TRBJ2-1	-	TRBD1	TGTGCCAGCAGCCCACAGGGGTTGCATGAGCAGTTCTTC	CASSPQGLHEQFF
TRBV18	TRBJ1-4	once	TRBD1	TGTGCCAGCTCACTAAGCACAGGGGGAAATGAAAAACTGTTTTTT	CASSLSTGGNEKLFF
TRBV10-3	TRBJ1-6	-	-	TGTGCCATCAGTGATAGTGGTGGCGGTCGTCGTTCACCCCTCCACTTT	CAISDSGGGRRSPLHF
TRBV7-2	TRBJ1-3	-	-	TGTGCCAGCAGCTTTCGACAGGATCCAAGCTCTGGAAACACCATATATTTT	CASSFRQDPSSGNTIYF
TRBV7-7	TRBJ2-5	-	TRBD2	TGTGCCAGCGGGACAAACGGGAGGGCCGGGGAGACCCAGTACTTC	CASGTNGRAGETQYF
TRBV27	TRBJ2-5	-	TRBD1	TGTGCCAGCAGTGTTTCGTTCCGGACAGGTCAAGAGACCCAGTACTTC	CASSVSFRTGQETQYF
TRBV6-6	TRBJ1-1	-	-	TGTGCCAGCAGTTACTCGACCAATGACCTACGGGAAGAAGCTTTCTTT	CASSYSTNDLREEAFF
TRBV7-2	TRBJ1-4	-	-	TGTGCCAGCAGCCTACTCCCGGGGACTAATGAAAAACTGTTTTTT	CASSLLPGTNEKLFF
TRBV27	TRBJ2-5	once	TRBD2	TGTGCCAGCAGTACTCTTTCGGGACTAGCGGGAGCTACTCAAGAGACCCAGTACTTC	CASSTLSGLAGATQETQYF
TRBV18	TRBJ1-1	once	-	TGTGCCAGCTCACCACAGGAGGCGGTAGACACTGAAGCTTTCTTT	CASSPQEAVDTEAFF
TRBV7-9	TRBJ1-2	-	TRBD1	TGTGCCAGCAGCTTCTCGACAGGGACTGGCTACACCTTC	CASSFSTGTGYTF
TRBV6-5	TRBJ2-7	-	TRBD1	TGTGCCACCAGAGTAGGCAGGGGGTTGACCTACGAGCAGTACTTC	CATRVGRGLTYEQYF
TRBV4-3	TRBJ2-3	-	TRBD2	TGCGCCAGCAGCCAAGATGCGGGGGGCCCTGTGGCAGATACGCAGTATTTT	CASSQDAGGPVADTQYF
TRBV18	TRBJ1-1	-	TRBD1	TGTGCCAGCTCGCAAGGACAGGGACCCAACACTGAAGCTTTCTTT	CASSQGQGPNTEAFF
TRBV5-8	TRBJ1-5	-	-	TGTGCCAGCAGCTTGGAGAGAGGACAGCCCCAGCATTTT	CASSLERGQPQHF
TRBV30	TRBJ1-1	-	-	TGTGCCTGGATGTTCGGGACAGAAGCTTTCTTT	CAWMFGTEAFF
TRBV6-1	TRBJ2-5	once	-	TGTGCCAGCAGTAGAAACAGGGCCGTTCTAGAGACCCAGTACTTC	CASSRNRAVLETQYF